This passage covers 21 T cell receptor beta chains from one sample sequenced in a study of T cells and copy number aberrations in small-cell lung cancer. Sequencing used immunoSEQ multiplex PCR; TCRdb keeps in-frame clones, though not all of them. The sample lists 9,000 to 10,000 clones, approximately 79% seen once, with about a third in the top ten. The specimen was normal tissue next to the tumor. These receptors originate from a man in his 60s with small cell lung cancer.

The chain has TRBV30 and TRBJ1-1; no firm D call. CDR1 and CDR2 from the germline V gene are GTSNPN and SVGIG (reference sequence). The CDR3 has 13 amino acids. The V end was cut by 0 bases, the J end by 1 base, with 6 bases between. CDR3 bases: TGTGCCTGGAGTGTACTGGGGAACACTGAAGCTTTCTTT. Translation: CAWSVLGNTEAFF.

This clone was found once. The chain has TRBV30 and TRBJ2-5, with 8 bases matching TRBD1. This CDR3 spans 14 amino acids. J lost 5 bases, V lost 6 bases, and 11 bases had no gene match. The germline CDR1 and CDR2 sequences are GTSNPN and SVGIG (reference sequence). This chain's CDR3 is CACPRTGTIETQYF. CDR3 nucleotide sequence: TGTGCCTGCCCCCGGACAGGGACGATCGAGACCCAGTACTTC.

The chain employs TRBV7-9 and TRBJ1-2; tentative D call: TRBD1 (5 bases). This CDR3 comprises 15 residues. Between the trimmed V and J ends, which lost 1 base and 6 bases, there was a span of 15 bases. Germline CDR1 SEHNR, CDR2 FQNEAQ (reference sequence). CDR3 sequence: CASSLGTGSGDGYTF. The CDR3 DNA sequence: TGTGCCAGCAGCTTAGGAACAGGATCGGGTGATGGCTACACCTTC.

The genes are TRBV6-1 and TRBJ1-2, with TRBD1 as a possible D gene (5 bases). The V and J ends lost 6 bases and 6 bases respectively, with 11 bases between them. This CDR3 region has 12 residues. Germline V gene data show CDR1 as MNHNS and CDR2 as SASEGT. In nucleotides, the CDR3 is TGTGCCAGCAGGGTTAAGACAGATGGCTACACCTTC. Translated: CASRVKTDGYTF.

This rearrangement joins TRBV27 to TRBJ2-1; D not certain. V was trimmed by 0 bases and J by 7 bases, leaving 7 bases between them. The V gene's germline CDR1 is MNHEY and CDR2 SMNVEV (reference sequence). The CDR3 extends over 13 amino acids. The CDR3 DNA is TGTGCCAGCAGTTTATCCAGTTTTAATGAGCAGTTCTTC. This translates into CASSLSSFNEQFF.

The rearrangement uses TRBV20-1 and TRBJ2-1, with D tentatively TRBD2 (5 bases). Trimming took off 6 bases at V and 7 bases at J, with 10 bases between the two ends. The CDR3 has 11 amino acids. Germline V CDR1 and CDR2: DFQATT, SNEGSKA (reference sequence). CDR3 in DNA: TGCAGTGCCCGGGGTAAGAATGAGCAGTTCTTC. Protein: CSARGKNEQFF.

The chain has TRBV2 and TRBJ1-4, with TRBD1 matching 9 bases. V lost 6 bases to trimming and J lost 8 bases; unmatched junction nucleotides: 7. The CDR3 sequence is 14 residues long. Germline V lookup: CDR1 SNHLY, CDR2 FYNNEI. CDR3 region: CASRKDRGDEKLFF. The DNA for the CDR3 is TGTGCCAGCAGGAAGGACAGGGGTGACGAAAAACTGTTTTTT.

The table lists this clone with a count of one. The V call is TRBV5-1, the J call TRBJ2-5; 7 bases are a match to TRBD2. The CDR3 runs to 16 residues. From germline, CDR1 is SGHRS and CDR2 YFSETQ. V lost 2 bases, J lost 2 bases, and 9 bases stayed unmatched. The CDR3 spells CASSFIVRGGQETQYF. CDR3 DNA sequence: TGCGCCAGCAGCTTCATCGTTCGGGGAGGGCAAGAGACCCAGTACTTC.

The rearrangement uses TRBV5-6 and TRBJ1-4, with D hard to call. V was shortened by 3 bases and J by 4 bases, with 10 bases between the two germline ends. There are 14 residues in the CDR3. Germline V CDR1 and CDR2: SGHDT, YYEEEE. DNA for the CDR3: TGTGCCAGCAGCTCCGCGGACGATAATGAAAAACTGTTTTTT. Its protein product is CASSSADDNEKLFF.

The gene calls are TRBV23-1 and TRBJ2-3; 11 bases match TRBD2. TRBV23-1 has ORF status, its function being uncertain. Trimming took 0 bases from V and 7 from J; bases not matched to a gene: 6. This CDR3 spans 16 amino acids. The CDR3 loop is CASSQSTSGSAYTQYF. CDR3 bases: TGCGCCAGCAGTCAATCAACTAGCGGGAGTGCTTATACGCAGTATTTT.

The rearrangement joins TRBV11-2 to TRBJ2-7; D is perhaps TRBD1 or TRBD2 (6 bases each). Germline assignment: CDR1 SGHAT and CDR2 FQNNGV. The CDR3 has 16 residues. V was trimmed by 4 bases and J by 3 bases, leaving 19 bases between them. The CDR3 reads CASSYRGGGGVYEQYF. The DNA for the CDR3 is TGTGCCAGCAGCTACAGAGGTGGAGGGGGAGTCTACGAGCAGTACTTC.

The chain links TRBV28 to TRBJ2-7; a possible D gene is TRBD1 (6 bases). Deletions cut 6 bases from V and 5 bases from J, with 11 bases between. The CDR3 covers 12 residues. Germline V CDR1 and CDR2: MDHEN, SYDVKM. The CDR3 reads CASSLRGNEQYF. CDR3 DNA: TGTGCCAGCAGCCTCAGGGGAAACGAGCAGTACTTC.

The V call is TRBV9, the J call TRBJ2-3; weak D call: TRBD2 (5 bases). The CDR3 is 13 residues long. CDR1 SGDLS and CDR2 YYNGEE come from the germline V gene. V lost 4 bases, J lost 5 bases, and 11 bases lay in between. The CDR3 region has the DNA TGTGCCAGCAGCCCGCTGGGAGTAGATACGCAGTATTTT. It yields the protein CASSPLGVDTQYF.

V is TRBV6-5 and J is TRBJ2-5; 8 nucleotides agree with TRBD2. This CDR3 has 16 amino acids. Germline trimming cut 4 bases from V and 7 bases from J; bases unmatched to any gene: 14. Germline assignment: CDR1 MNHEY and CDR2 SVGAGI. This CDR3 reads CASSLLPAGVELTQYF. CDR3 bases: TGTGCCAGCAGTTTACTACCAGCGGGAGTGGAATTGACCCAGTACTTC.

The V call is TRBV6-1, the J call TRBJ1-5; D unclear. The CDR3 extends over 11 amino acids. The V end lost 6 bases, the J end lost 6 bases, and 6 bases lay between the germline ends. Germline V CDR1 and CDR2: MNHNS, SASEGT. CDR3 loop: CASRSGQPQHF. CDR3 sequence (DNA): TGTGCCAGCAGGTCGGGTCAGCCCCAGCATTTT.

V is TRBV6-1 and J is TRBJ2-2; 9 positions match TRBD1. Per germline, CDR1 MNHNS and CDR2 SASEGT. V lost 4 bases to trimming and J lost 3 bases; unmatched junction nucleotides: 0. This CDR3 spans 14 amino acids. CDR3 amino acids: CASSGTGDTGELFF. DNA for the CDR3: TGTGCCAGCAGTGGGACAGGGGACACCGGGGAGCTGTTTTTT.

The chain links TRBV5-6 to TRBJ2-1; the D call may be TRBD1 or TRBD2 (6 bases each). Germline V lookup: CDR1 SGHDT, CDR2 YYEEEE. Trimming stripped 4 bases from V and 10 bases from J, with 15 bases between. The CDR3 extends over 13 amino acids. CDR3 region: CASSRPGGYEQFF. The CDR3 DNA reads TGTGCCAGCAGCCGCCCCGGGGGCTACGAGCAGTTCTTC.

The CDR3 spells CATRAGGSYEQYF. CDR3 bases: TGTGCCACCCGGGCGGGAGGATCCTACGAGCAGTACTTC. The V call is TRBV27, the J call TRBJ2-7, with 8 bases lining up with TRBD2. Germline assignment: CDR1 MNHEY and CDR2 SMNVEV (reference sequence). Trimming removed 10 bases from V and 1 base from J; junction bases left unmatched: 6. This CDR3 comprises 13 residues.

V usage is TRBV5-5 and J usage is TRBJ2-1; tentatively, D is TRBD1 (6 bases). CDR1 is SGHKS and CDR2 is YYEKEE in the germline V gene (reference sequence). V shed 4 bases and J shed 10 bases, with 18 bases lying between them. The length of the CDR3 is 14 residues. This CDR3 reads CASSRDRPTGEQFF. CDR3 DNA: TGTGCCAGCAGCCGAGACAGGCCTACTGGAGAGCAGTTCTTC.

V and J are TRBV6-6 and TRBJ1-3; no reliable D call. The CDR3 sequence is 15 residues long. Between the trimmed V and J ends, which lost 6 bases and 3 bases, there was a span of 15 bases. Germline V gene sequence: CDR1 MNHNY, CDR2 SVGAGI (reference sequence). The CDR3 coding sequence is TGTGCCAGCAGAAAGGGTCCTAATAGTGGAAACACCATATATTTT. It yields the protein CASRKGPNSGNTIYF.

The CDR3 bases are TGTGCCAGCAGTGAAGGTAGCGGGAGTTCGAACACCGGGGAGCTGTTTTTT. Protein: CASSEGSGSSNTGELFF. The chain is built from TRBV6-4 and TRBJ2-2; 9 bases line up with TRBD2. After removal of 3 bases from V and 0 bases from J, the junction contained 5 bases not matched to a gene. The CDR3 is 17 amino acids. Germline V gene sequence: CDR1 MRHNA, CDR2 SNTAGT.